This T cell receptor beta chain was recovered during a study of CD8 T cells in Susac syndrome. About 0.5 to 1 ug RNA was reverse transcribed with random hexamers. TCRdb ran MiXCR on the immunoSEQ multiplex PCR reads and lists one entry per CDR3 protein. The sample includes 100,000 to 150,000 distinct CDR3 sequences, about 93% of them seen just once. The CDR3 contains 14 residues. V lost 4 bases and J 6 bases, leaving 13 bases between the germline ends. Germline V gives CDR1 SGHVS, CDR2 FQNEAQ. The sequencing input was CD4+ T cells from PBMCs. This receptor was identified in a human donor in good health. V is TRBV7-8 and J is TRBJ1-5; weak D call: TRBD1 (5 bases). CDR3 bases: TGTGCCAGCAGCTCGGGGACTGCCAGTCAGCCCCAGCATTTT. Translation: CASSSGTASQPQHF.